The 9 T cell receptor beta chains listed next were all sequenced from one sample in a study of T cells in Graves' hyperthyroidism and ophthalmopathy. Using RNA transcripts as the source, TCR beta CDR3 regions were amplified. The HTBI primer set served for first-round RT-PCR of the TCR CDR3. TCRdb passed the multiplex PCR reads through MiXCR, listing each CDR3 protein once. This table holds some 370,000 distinct CDR3 sequences, roughly 13% found once. Specimen: blood. These receptor sequences come from a man in his forties or fifties with Graves' ophthalmopathy.

This clonotype has a count of ten or more. V gene TRBV5-1 combines with J gene TRBJ2-5; 7 positions match TRBD1. V lost 4 bases and J lost 3; bases outside the gene matches: 3. This CDR3 comprises 13 residues. Per germline, CDR1 SGHRS and CDR2 YFSETQ. CDR3 residues: CASSHGTEETQYF. The CDR3 region has the DNA TGCGCCAGCAGCCACGGGACAGAAGAGACCCAGTACTTC.

About this clonotype: A much larger clonotype is one base distant, so this may be a read error. This chain uses TRBV7-2 with TRBJ1-2; weak D call: TRBD1 (6 bases). Germline CDR1 SGHTA, CDR2 FQGNSA. The V end lost 6 bases, the J end lost 0 bases, and 29 bases lay between the germline ends. The CDR3 runs 20 residues. Written as DNA, the CDR3 is TGTGCCAGCAGACACCGACAGGTTACCTTCTCTATAGGAGCTAACTATGGCTACACCTTC. The encoded protein is CASRHRQVTFSIGANYGYTF.

This clonotype has a count of ten or more. CDR3 region: CASRADDETQYF. DNA for the CDR3: TGTGCCAGCAGGGCGGACGACGAGACCCAGTACTTC. The chain uses TRBV2 and TRBJ2-5; D is uncertain. CDR1 and CDR2 from the germline V gene are SNHLY and FYNNEI. Trimming stripped 6 bases from V and 5 bases from J, with 10 bases between. This CDR3 has 12 residues. Combining the CDR3 with reference TRBV2 and TRBJ2-5 gives the whole variable domain EPEVTQTPSHQVTQMGQEVILRCVPISNHLYFYWYRQILGQKVEFLVSFYNNEISEKSEIFDDQFSVERPDGSNFTLKIRSTKLEDSAMYFCASRADDETQYFGPGTRLLVL.

This clonotype was observed many times. The chain couples TRBV2 to TRBJ1-2; D gene ambiguous. The V end was cut by 4 bases, the J end by 4 bases, with 10 bases between. Germline CDR1 reads SNHLY; CDR2 reads FYNNEI. The CDR3 consists of 13 residues. In DNA, the CDR3 is TGTGCCAGCAGTGTAACGGGCATCTATGGCTACACCTTC. Protein product: CASSVTGIYGYTF.

The chain joins TRBV24-1 to TRBJ2-2; D is unresolved. The CDR3 consists of 16 residues. Trimming took 2 bases from V and 1 from J, leaving 10 bases between them. The germline V gene encodes CDR1 KGHDR and CDR2 SFDVKD. CDR3 DNA sequence: TGTGCCACCAGTGATTCATCGGCCCAGAACACCGGGGAGCTGTTTTTT. The encoded protein is CATSDSSAQNTGELFF.

The rearrangement links TRBV28 to TRBJ2-1; 12 bases match TRBD2. Germline V gene sequence: CDR1 MDHEN, CDR2 SYDVKM. The V gene end was trimmed by 3 bases and the J gene end by 7 bases; junction bases not matched to a gene: 4. This CDR3 contains 15 residues. Here the CDR3 reads CASSFIGLAGNEQFF. CDR3 nucleotides: TGTGCCAGCAGTTTCATCGGACTAGCGGGGAATGAGCAGTTCTTC.

The sample holds many counts of this clonotype. The CDR3 region has the DNA TGTGCCAGCAGGACAGGGGACGTGGGTAATTCACCCCTCCACTTT. Translation: CASRTGDVGNSPLHF. V is TRBV12-3 or TRBV12-4 and J is TRBJ1-6, with 8 bases matching TRBD1. The V segment lost 6 bases and the J segment 6 bases; nucleotides outside the gene matches: 7. The length of the CDR3 is 15 residues.

The chain couples TRBV20-1 to TRBJ2-7; TRBD2 matches 12 bases. The length of the CDR3 is 14 residues. Trimming removed 3 bases from V and 7 bases from J; junction bases left unmatched: 7. The germline gives CDR1 DFQATT, CDR2 SNEGSKA (reference sequence). The CDR3 protein is CSASPSGRAREQYF. The CDR3 DNA is TGCAGTGCTAGTCCTAGCGGGAGGGCCAGGGAGCAGTACTTC.

The V call is TRBV9, the J call TRBJ2-7, with unresolved D. The V gene's germline CDR1 is SGDLS and CDR2 YYNGEE. With 0 bases removed from V and 5 bases from J, the gap between germline ends came to 12 bases. This CDR3 spans 14 amino acids. CDR3 region: CASSVGDGSHEQYF. For the CDR3, the DNA is TGTGCCAGCAGCGTAGGTGATGGGTCCCACGAGCAGTACTTC. Complete variable domain (other parts from reference TRBV9 and TRBJ2-7): DSGVTQTPKHLITATGQRVTLRCSPRSGDLSVYWYQQSLDQGLQFLIQYYNGEERAKGNILERFSAQQFPDLHSELNLSSLELGDSALYFCASSVGDGSHEQYFGPGTRLTVT.